A single sample gave rise to the 9 T cell receptor beta chains below, sequenced in a study of graft-versus-host responses after intestinal transplantation. CFSE-labeled responder cells (roughly 200,000) were plated with roughly 200,000 irradiated, violet-dye-labeled stimulator cells. Only in-frame clones appear in the TCRdb table, and some are missing; sequencing was by immunoSEQ multiplex PCR. The sample contains 4,500 to 5,000 clones, around 26% of which appear only once. Source: alloreactive CD8+ T cells from a mixed lymphocyte reaction culture, taken before transplantation. The subset was: CFSE-low proliferating T cells sorted from roughly six-day pre-transplant mixed lymphocyte reaction (GvH or HvG direction). These receptors were taken from a human patient who was an organ donor for intestinal transplantation.

This clone was observed a handful of times. Written as DNA, the CDR3 is TGTGCTAGTGGTGGAGGGACAGGGGATTACACTGAAGCTTTCTTT. Its translation is CASGGGTGDYTEAFF. The chain recombines TRBV12-5 with TRBJ1-1; 10 bases are shared with TRBD1. The junction had 6 bases not matched to a gene; V was cut back by 5 bases and J by 3 bases. Per germline, CDR1 LGHNT and CDR2 FRNRAP. This CDR3 has 15 residues.

The J gene is TRBJ2-5, the V gene TRBV5-1, with TRBD2 identical over 9 bases. CDR1 and CDR2 from the germline V gene are SGHRS and YFSETQ. The J segment lost 2 bases and the V segment lost 4 bases, leaving 6 bases of the junction unmatched. This CDR3 comprises 15 residues. The CDR3 loop reads CASSGSGGKQETQYF. In DNA form, the CDR3 reads TGCGCCAGCAGCGGTAGCGGGGGAAAACAAGAGACCCAGTACTTC.

By sample fraction, this clone is medium-sized. The V call is TRBV11-2, the J call TRBJ1-2; a possible D gene is TRBD1 (6 bases). Looked up from germline, CDR1 is SGHAT and CDR2 is FQNNGV. Trimming removed 1 base from V and 4 bases from J, with 7 bases in between. The CDR3 contains 13 residues. The CDR3 nucleotides are TGTGCCAGCAGCTTAGGGGACATCTATGGCTACACCTTC. The encoded protein is CASSLGDIYGYTF.

This clone was counted between two and nine times. The chain carries TRBV7-9 and TRBJ1-5, with a weak D call TRBD1 (6 bases). The CDR3 extends over 14 amino acids. Trimming removed 5 bases from V and 4 bases from J, with 12 bases in between. CDR1 and CDR2 (germline): SEHNR, FQNEAQ (reference sequence). CDR3 bases: TGTGCCAGCAGCCGGGACAAATCTAATCAGCCCCAGCATTTT. Amino acid sequence: CASSRDKSNQPQHF.

This clone was observed a handful of times. The rearrangement uses TRBV7-9 and TRBJ1-2; 7 nucleotides match TRBD1. The ends lost 5 bases at V and 7 bases at J; junction bases unmatched: 7. Per the germline V gene, CDR1 is SEHNR and CDR2 is FQNEAQ (reference sequence). The CDR3 totals 13 residues. The CDR3 DNA is TGTGCCAGCAGCCCAACAGGGGACGGTGGCTACACCTTC. Its translation: CASSPTGDGGYTF. Supplemented by reference TRBV7-9 and TRBJ1-2, the full variable domain reads DTGVSQNPRHKITKRGQNVTFRCDPISEHNRLYWYRQTLGQGPEFLTYFQNEAQLEKSRLLSDRFSAERPKGSFSTLEIQRTEQGDSAMYLCASSPTGDGGYTFGSGTRLTVV.

The chain employs TRBV6-1 and TRBJ2-3; 7 nucleotides agree with TRBD2. The J segment lost 6 bases and the V segment lost 5 bases, leaving 8 bases of the junction unmatched. Germline CDR1 MNHNS, CDR2 SASEGT. CDR3 length: 14 residues. CDR3 amino acids: CASSLAGVADTQYF. As DNA, the CDR3 is TGTGCCAGCAGTTTGGCGGGGGTGGCTGATACGCAGTATTTT.

The chain employs TRBV10-3 and TRBJ2-2, with D maybe TRBD1 (5 bases). CDR1 is ENHRY and CDR2 is SYGVKD in the germline V gene. This CDR3 is built from 16 residues. V was shortened by 4 bases and J by 1 base, with 13 bases between the two germline ends. CDR3 protein: CAISGFYRRNTGELFF. CDR3 nucleotide sequence: TGTGCCATCAGTGGATTCTACAGGCGGAACACCGGGGAGCTGTTTTTT.

The chain joins TRBV27 to TRBJ1-1, with 7 bases that match TRBD1. J was trimmed by 1 base and V by 4 bases; bases with no gene match: 0. CDR3 length equals 13 residues. Germline CDR1 and CDR2: MNHEY and SMNVEV (reference sequence). The CDR3, as DNA: TGTGCCAGCAGTTGGACAGGGAACACTGAAGCTTTCTTT. It codes for CASSWTGNTEAFF.

This sequence joins TRBV14 and TRBJ1-5, with a weak D call TRBD1 (5 bases). Germline V CDR1 and CDR2: SGHDN, FVKESK. There are 18 residues in the CDR3. Trimming shortened V by 0 bases and J by 5 bases, and 20 bases separated the two germline ends. The CDR3: CASSQDRSVRGGDQPQHF. DNA of the CDR3: TGTGCCAGCAGCCAAGATAGGTCGGTTCGGGGAGGGGATCAGCCCCAGCATTTT.